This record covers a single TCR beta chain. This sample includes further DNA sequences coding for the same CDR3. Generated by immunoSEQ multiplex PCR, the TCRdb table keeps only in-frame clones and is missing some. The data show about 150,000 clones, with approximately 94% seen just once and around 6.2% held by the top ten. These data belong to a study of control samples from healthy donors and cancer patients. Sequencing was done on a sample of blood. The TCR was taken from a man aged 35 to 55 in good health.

The CDR3 is CASSGQGADGYTF. The CDR3 DNA sequence: TGTGCCAGCAGCGGACAGGGGGCCGATGGCTACACCTTC. The J gene is TRBJ1-2, the V gene TRBV2; 11 bases are a match to TRBD1. Germline CDR1 SNHLY, CDR2 FYNNEI. The CDR3 has 13 residues. The junction had 3 bases not matched to a gene; V was cut back by 6 bases and J by 6 bases.